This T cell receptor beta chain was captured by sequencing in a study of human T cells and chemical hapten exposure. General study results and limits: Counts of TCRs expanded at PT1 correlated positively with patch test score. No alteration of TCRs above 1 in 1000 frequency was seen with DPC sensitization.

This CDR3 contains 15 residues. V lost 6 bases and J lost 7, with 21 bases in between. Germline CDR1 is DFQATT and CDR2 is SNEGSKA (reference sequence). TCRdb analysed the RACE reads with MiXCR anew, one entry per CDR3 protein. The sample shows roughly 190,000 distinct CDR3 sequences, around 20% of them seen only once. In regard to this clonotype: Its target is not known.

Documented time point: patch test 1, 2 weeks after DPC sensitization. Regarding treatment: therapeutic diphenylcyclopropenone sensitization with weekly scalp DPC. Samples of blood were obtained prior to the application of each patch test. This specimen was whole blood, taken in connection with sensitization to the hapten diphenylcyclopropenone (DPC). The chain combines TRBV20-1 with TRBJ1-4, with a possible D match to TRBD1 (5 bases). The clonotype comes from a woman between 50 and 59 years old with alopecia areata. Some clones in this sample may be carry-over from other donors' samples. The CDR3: CSATREAGGGEKLFF. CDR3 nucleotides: TGCAGTGCAACGAGGGAAGCGGGGGGAGGTGAAAAACTGTTTTTT.